This TCR beta chain was sequenced during a study of blood T cell repertoires in COVID-19. Looking at the study overall: Samples taken during acute and convalescent COVID-19 were collected in the United States, Italy and Spain. T cells, B-cell-depleted T cells, or PBMCs supplied cDNA or gDNA.

Authors' methods: Amplifying reference gene primers gave estimates of nucleated cell counts. TCRdb's table, derived via immunoSEQ multiplex PCR, lists solely in-frame clones and lacks some. The V and J calls and clone size were taken over from that table, and D and trimming were inferred from the DNA. This repertoire shows tens of thousands of clones, 87% found once; its top ten account for 9.3%. The length of the CDR3 is 15 residues. Germline CDR1 reads MNHEY; CDR2 reads SVGAGI. V lost 6 bases, J lost 4 bases, and 19 bases lay in between. The rearrangement uses TRBV6-5 and TRBJ2-7; TRBD1 might be the D (5 bases). This clonotype originated in a human donor in a cohort sampled during active COVID-19. The sample comprised peripheral blood. The CDR3, as DNA: TGTGCCAGCAGCCAAGGGGCAGGGATGAGGTACGAGCAGTACTTC. It specifies CASSQGAGMRYEQYF.